The 28 T cell receptor beta chains below were found in one sample sequenced in a study of shared clonotypes between healthy human individuals. Assay: immunoSEQ multiplex PCR; the TCRdb copy retains only in-frame clones and omits some. Of about 590,000 clones in the sample, roughly 96% were seen once. Cells designated naive CD8 were CD45RO-negative and were positively selected for CCR7, with terminally differentiated effector memory CD45RA+ cells excluded. Sequencing used naive CD8+ T cells sorted from blood. All receptors come from a woman in her 30s in good health.

The genes are TRBV2 and TRBJ2-1; no clear D gene. Germline V gene sequence: CDR1 SNHLY, CDR2 FYNNEI. V was pared by 2 bases and J by 4 bases, with 27 bases between. The CDR3 spans 20 residues. The CDR3 is CASSEWALRARNYQYNEQFF. The CDR3 nucleotides read TGTGCCAGCAGTGAATGGGCTCTACGGGCGCGTAACTACCAATACAATGAGCAGTTCTTC.

This chain uses TRBV7-3 with TRBJ1-1; D unresolved. This CDR3 has 15 amino acids. V shed 5 bases and J shed 0 bases, with 13 bases lying between them. The germline V gene encodes CDR1 SGHTA and CDR2 FQGTGA. Here the CDR3 reads CASSPLSWVNTEAFF. Written as DNA, the CDR3 is TGTGCCAGCAGCCCTTTATCCTGGGTGAACACTGAAGCTTTCTTT.

This clone was counted once. The rearrangement joins TRBV28 to TRBJ2-5; 9 nucleotides match TRBD1. TRBJ2-7 explains the end of the DNA better; the J call may be wrong. Germline V lookup: CDR1 MDHEN, CDR2 SYDVKM. The CDR3 has 14 residues. CDR3 in amino acids: CASSPLGTGTEQYF. The CDR3 DNA sequence: TGTGCCAGCAGTCCCCTAGGGACAGGGACCGAGCAGTACTTC.

The chain couples TRBV4-1 to TRBJ2-1, with TRBD2 identical over 7 bases. Germline V lookup: CDR1 MGHRA, CDR2 YSYEKL. The trim removed 4 bases at V and 0 bases at J, leaving 3 bases unmatched. The CDR3 covers 15 residues. CDR3 bases: TGCGCCAGCAGCCTGAGGACTAGCTCCTACAATGAGCAGTTCTTC. Amino acids: CASSLRTSSYNEQFF.

The chain joins TRBV27 to TRBJ2-5; 7 bases are shared with TRBD2. Judging by the DNA end, TRBJ2-7 fits better; the J call may be wrong. CDR3 length equals 14 residues. Germline assignment: CDR1 MNHEY and CDR2 SMNVEV (reference sequence). CDR3 DNA sequence: TGTGCCAGCAGTTTGGGAGGGAGCACCTACGAGCAGTACTTC. Residues: CASSLGGSTYEQYF.

Notes on this clone: The sample contains more than one DNA sequence encoding this CDR3. The V call is TRBV9, the J call TRBJ2-2; TRBD1 or TRBD2 may be the D gene (5 bases each). Trimming took off 0 bases at V and 5 bases at J, with 8 bases between the two ends. CDR1 is SGDLS, CDR2 YYNGEE, per germline. The CDR3 loop spans 14 amino acids. The CDR3 loop reads CASSVAWGTGELFF. CDR3 sequence (DNA): TGTGCCAGCAGCGTAGCCTGGGGGACCGGGGAGCTGTTTTTT.

The chain has TRBV28 and TRBJ1-6; D unresolved. Germline CDR1 MDHEN, CDR2 SYDVKM. This CDR3 is built from 14 residues. Trimming shortened V by 5 bases and J by 7 bases, and 12 bases separated the two germline ends. For the CDR3, the DNA is TGTGCCAGCAGTCTTGAGGGTTCCAATTCACCCCTCCACTTT. Its protein product is CASSLEGSNSPLHF.

This chain links TRBV7-9 with TRBJ2-1; TRBD2 might be the D (6 bases). V lost 1 base, J lost 3 bases, and 10 bases lay in between. Germline assignment: CDR1 SEHNR and CDR2 FQNEAQ (reference sequence). The CDR3 consists of 15 residues. Here the CDR3 reads CASSLVGSSYNEQFF. Written as DNA, the CDR3 is TGTGCCAGCAGCTTAGTCGGGAGTAGCTACAATGAGCAGTTCTTC.

V is TRBV27 and J is TRBJ2-2; D is possibly TRBD1 (5 bases). The germline CDR1 and CDR2 sequences are MNHEY and SMNVEV (reference sequence). This CDR3 contains 16 residues. The germline V and J ends were trimmed by 5 bases and 3 bases, with 16 bases remaining between them. CDR3 in amino acids: CASSPRTRAYTGELFF. Written as DNA, the CDR3 is TGTGCCAGCAGTCCAAGGACAAGGGCCTACACCGGGGAGCTGTTTTTT.

Concerning this clone itself: The junction does not match germline at one end; this may be a read error. The J gene is TRBJ2-7, the V gene TRBV19; D is possibly TRBD1 (6 bases). CDR3 size: 13 residues. The germline CDR1 and CDR2 sequences are LNHDA and SQIVND (reference sequence). The DNA for the CDR3 is TGTGCCAGTAGTATAGAAAACAGGGCGGTGGGGTGCTTC. It is translated as CASSIENRAVGCF.

V gene TRBV6-5 combines with J gene TRBJ2-1, with D uncertain. The germline gives CDR1 MNHEY, CDR2 SVGAGI. The CDR3 is made up of 14 amino acids. V was cut by 2 bases and J by 4 bases, with 9 bases left in between. The CDR3 region has the DNA TGTGCCAGCAGTTACGCCCTGGGTTACAATGAGCAGTTCTTC. Translated, it gives CASSYALGYNEQFF.

This clone was seen only once. The J gene is TRBJ2-7, the V gene TRBV27; TRBD1 matches at 9 bases. The CDR3 sequence is 17 residues long. CDR1 is MNHEY and CDR2 is SMNVEV in the germline V gene (reference sequence). The V and J ends lost 5 bases and 4 bases, in that order; junction bases with no gene match: 15. CDR3 residues: CASSTSLDRGGRYEQYF. For the CDR3, the DNA is TGTGCCAGCAGTACATCTCTTGACAGGGGGGGGAGGTACGAGCAGTACTTC.

The chain recombines TRBV9 with TRBJ2-7, with D maybe TRBD1 (5 bases). CDR1 is SGDLS and CDR2 is YYNGEE in the germline V gene. Trimming removed 3 bases at V and 3 bases at J, with 10 bases between. The CDR3 covers 13 residues. CDR3 in DNA: TGTGCCAGCAGCGGGGAAGGGGTCTACGAGCAGTACTTC. This encodes CASSGEGVYEQYF.

The chain links TRBV5-6 to TRBJ2-7; D is possibly TRBD1 (5 bases). CDR1 and CDR2 (germline): SGHDT, YYEEEE. V gave up 1 base and J gave up 3 bases, with 8 bases separating them. The CDR3 covers 13 residues. The CDR3 spells CASSLRDSYEQYF. The CDR3 DNA follows: TGTGCCAGCAGCTTGAGAGACAGCTACGAGCAGTACTTC.

The chain combines TRBV27 with TRBJ2-1, with D unresolved. The V and J ends lost 6 bases and 4 bases respectively, with 10 bases between them. The CDR3 covers 13 residues. Germline V gene lookup returns CDR1 MNHEY and CDR2 SMNVEV (reference sequence). CDR3 bases: TGTGCCAGCAGAGACACCCCTTACAATGAGCAGTTCTTC. Translated: CASRDTPYNEQFF.

This chain uses TRBV5-1 with TRBJ2-7, with D perhaps matching TRBD2 (7 bases). The CDR3 loop spans 14 amino acids. Trimming took off 3 bases at V and 2 bases at J, with 12 bases between the two ends. CDR1 and CDR2 from the germline V gene are SGHRS and YFSETQ. CDR3 nucleotide sequence: TGCGCCAGCAGCTGGGGGGGACAAGCCTACGAGCAGTACTTC. Translated, it gives CASSWGGQAYEQYF.

The rearrangement uses TRBV11-2 and TRBJ2-1, with a possible D match to TRBD1 (5 bases). Germline V CDR1 and CDR2: SGHAT, FQNNGV. The CDR3 extends over 15 amino acids. The V end was cut by 1 base, the J end by 4 bases, with 11 bases between. CDR3 DNA sequence: TGTGCCAGCAGCTTAGGGCTGACAGAATACAATGAGCAGTTCTTC. The encoded protein is CASSLGLTEYNEQFF.

The V and J genes are TRBV7-9 and TRBJ2-5; possibly TRBD1 for D (5 bases). Germline-derived CDR1 and CDR2 are SEHNR and FQNEAQ (reference sequence). Trimming pared 3 bases from V and 4 bases from J, leaving 6 bases between. This CDR3 spans 12 amino acids. The CDR3 sequence: CASSLTAETQYF. In nucleotides, the CDR3 is TGTGCCAGCAGCTTGACAGCAGAGACCCAGTACTTC.

V usage is TRBV7-9 and J usage is TRBJ2-5; D uncertain. TRBJ2-7 explains the end of the DNA better; the J call may be wrong. In germline, CDR1 is SEHNR, CDR2 FQNEAQ (reference sequence). The CDR3 covers 13 residues. The CDR3: CASSYGGDYEQYF. The CDR3 region has the DNA TGTGCCAGCAGCTACGGTGGGGACTACGAGCAGTACTTC.

The chain couples TRBV18 to TRBJ2-1; D remains unclear. This CDR3 region has 13 residues. Trimming stripped 8 bases from V and 1 base from J, with 9 bases between. Germline assignment: CDR1 KGHSH and CDR2 LQKENI. The CDR3 sequence: CASETTSYNEQFF. The CDR3 DNA is TGTGCCAGCGAAACAACTTCCTACAATGAGCAGTTCTTC.

The chain employs TRBV4-1 and TRBJ2-2; D uncertain. Germline-derived CDR1 and CDR2 are MGHRA and YSYEKL. V lost 4 bases, J lost 3 bases, and 3 bases lay in between. This CDR3 is 12 amino acids long. CDR3 nucleotide sequence: TGCGCCAGCAGCCCCTACACCGGGGAGCTGTTTTTT. As protein: CASSPYTGELFF.

Concerning this clone: At one end, the junction sequence differs from germline, possibly due to a read error. The same CDR3 can be traced to other DNA sequences in this sample. V gene TRBV28 combines with J gene TRBJ2-3; 8 nucleotides line up with TRBD2. Germline V gene lookup returns CDR1 MDHEN and CDR2 SYDVKM. There are 15 residues in the CDR3. CDR3 amino acids: CASSLLAGSTDTQYF. CDR3 DNA: TGTGCCAGCAGCTTATTAGCGGGAAGCACAGATACGCAGTATTTT.

The chain is built from TRBV7-2 and TRBJ2-3; TRBD2 might be the D (5 bases). Per germline, CDR1 SGHTA and CDR2 FQGNSA. Trimming pared 4 bases from V and 2 bases from J, leaving 19 bases between. CDR3 length: 17 residues. CDR3 protein: CASSSPFGAANTDTQYF. The CDR3 DNA follows: TGTGCCAGCAGCTCACCTTTTGGAGCGGCTAACACAGATACGCAGTATTTT.

This chain links TRBV7-2 with TRBJ1-2; D is uncertain. Trimming removed 4 bases from V and 0 bases from J, with 12 bases in between. The germline V gene has CDR1 SGHTA and CDR2 FQGNSA. The CDR3 is made up of 15 amino acids. DNA of the CDR3: TGTGCCAGCAGCTCGGACCGACGGCCTAACTATGGCTACACCTTC. This encodes CASSSDRRPNYGYTF.

Of note for this clone: The junction does not match germline at one end; this may be a read error. The rearrangement links TRBV2 to TRBJ1-5; a possible D gene is TRBD1 (5 bases). Germline CDR1 SNHLY, CDR2 FYNNEI. The CDR3 contains 13 residues. As DNA, the CDR3 is TGTGCCTGCAGCGGTGGGGGGTATCAGCCCCAGCATTTT. This gives the protein CACSGGGYQPQHF.

This sequence joins TRBV21-1 and TRBJ2-7; the D segment call TRBD1 is taken from the table without a DNA check. TRBV21-1 is designated a pseudogene. This CDR3 comprises 12 residues. CDR3 residues: CASEDIHYEQYF. CDR3 coding DNA: TGTGCCAGCGAGGACATCCATTACGAGCAGTACTTC.

Remarks on this clone: Other DNA sequences within the sample encode an identical CDR3. The gene calls are TRBV15 and TRBJ1-1; D gene ambiguous. Germline V gene data show CDR1 as LNHNV and CDR2 as YYDKDF (reference sequence). There are 13 residues in the CDR3. V shed 4 bases and J shed 1 base, with 7 bases lying between them. CDR3: CATSNTENTEAFF. As DNA, the CDR3 is TGTGCCACCAGCAATACAGAGAACACTGAAGCTTTCTTT.

This chain connects TRBV7-9 to TRBJ1-2; D is perhaps TRBD1 (5 bases). This CDR3 has 12 amino acids. The germline V and J ends were trimmed by 1 base and 6 bases, with 6 bases remaining between them. The germline V gene encodes CDR1 SEHNR and CDR2 FQNEAQ (reference sequence). The CDR3 DNA follows: TGTGCCAGCAGCTTAGGGGGGGATGGCTACACCTTC. Translation: CASSLGGDGYTF. The variable domain in full, completed from reference TRBV7-9 and TRBJ1-2, reads DTGVSQNPRHKITKRGQNVTFRCDPISEHNRLYWYRQTLGQGPEFLTYFQNEAQLEKSRLLSDRFSAERPKGSFSTLEIQRTEQGDSAMYLCASSLGGDGYTFGSGTRLTVV.